This T cell receptor beta chain was retrieved from a study of T cell repertoires in cytomegalovirus infection. Looking at the study overall: A matching HLA type, together with CMV infection, was signaled by public TCR beta signatures. Study-wide findings and caveats: What dominated the ex vivo response were HLA-C-restricted CMV-specific TCR beta clonotypes.

This clonotype occurred a few times. The antigen is not known. Using its own MiXCR run on the reads, TCRdb lists one record per CDR3 protein. The data contain some 900,000 distinct CDR3 sequences, over 25% of them seen just once; the ten biggest clones take up 9.5% to 15%. The CDR3 extends over 17 amino acids. V was trimmed by 0 bases and J by 2 bases, leaving 11 bases between them. Germline loops: CDR1 MNHNS, CDR2 SASEGT. Sequencing used cultured CD8+ T cells from PBMCs, obtained from culture after CMV antigen stimulation. The receptor's source is a human donor in good health (CMV status not recorded). Some clones in this sample may be carry-over from other donors' samples. The gene calls are TRBV6-1 and TRBJ2-6; the D is unclear. The CDR3 sequence is CASSEAPGRPGANVLTF. The CDR3 nucleotides are TGTGCCAGCAGTGAAGCACCAGGCCGGCCTGGGGCCAACGTCCTGACTTTC.